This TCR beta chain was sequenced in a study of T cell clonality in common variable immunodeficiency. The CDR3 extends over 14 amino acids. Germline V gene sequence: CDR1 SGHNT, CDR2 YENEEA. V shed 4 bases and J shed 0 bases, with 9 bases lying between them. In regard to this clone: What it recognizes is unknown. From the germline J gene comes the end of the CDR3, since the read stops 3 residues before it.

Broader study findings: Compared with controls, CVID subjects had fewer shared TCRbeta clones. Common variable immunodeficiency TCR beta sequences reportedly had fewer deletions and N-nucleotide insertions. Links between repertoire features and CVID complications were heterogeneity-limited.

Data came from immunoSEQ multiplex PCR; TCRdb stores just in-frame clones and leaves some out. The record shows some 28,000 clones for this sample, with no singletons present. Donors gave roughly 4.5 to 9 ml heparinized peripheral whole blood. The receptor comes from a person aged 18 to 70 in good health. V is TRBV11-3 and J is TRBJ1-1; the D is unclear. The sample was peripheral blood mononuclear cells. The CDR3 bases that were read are TGTGCCAGCAGCTCGTCCCGGGTGAACACTGAA. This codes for CASSSSRVNTE. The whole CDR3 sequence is CASSSSRVNTEAFF.